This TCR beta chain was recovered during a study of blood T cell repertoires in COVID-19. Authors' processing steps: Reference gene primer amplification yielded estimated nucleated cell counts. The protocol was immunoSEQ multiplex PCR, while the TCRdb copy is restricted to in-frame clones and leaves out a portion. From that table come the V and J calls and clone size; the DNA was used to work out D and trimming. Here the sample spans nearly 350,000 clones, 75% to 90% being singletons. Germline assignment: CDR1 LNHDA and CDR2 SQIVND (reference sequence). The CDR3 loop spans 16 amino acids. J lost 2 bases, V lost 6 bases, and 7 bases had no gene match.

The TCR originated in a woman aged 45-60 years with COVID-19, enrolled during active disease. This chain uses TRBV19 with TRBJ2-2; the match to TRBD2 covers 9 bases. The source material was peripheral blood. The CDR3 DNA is TGTGCCAGTAGGGGAACTAGCGGGCGAAACACCGGGGAGCTGTTTTTT. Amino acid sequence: CASRGTSGRNTGELFF.